The 20 T cell receptor beta chains below come from one sample, sequenced in a study of T cell responses to AZD1222 COVID-19 vaccine. Assay used: immunoSEQ multiplex PCR; TCRdb lists only in-frame clones, some missing. The table lists under 95,000 clones, 85% to 90% of them singletons, with over 1.1% in the top ten. The sequencing here drew on peripheral blood, taken 28 days after the second AZD1222 dose. Source of these receptors: an adult who received the AZD1222 COVID-19 vaccine.

With respect to this clone: The junction and the germline gene differ at one end; a read error may be behind it. The chain combines TRBV2 with TRBJ2-7, with D possibly matching TRBD2 (6 bases). Germline CDR1 reads SNHLY; CDR2 reads FYNNEI. The CDR3 consists of 14 residues. The CDR3 reads CASSLGGVSDEQYF. The DNA of the CDR3 is TGTGCCAGCAGTCTGGGGGGAGTCTCCGACGAGCAGTACTTC.

The gene calls are TRBV5-1 and TRBJ2-7; TRBD2 aligns across 16 bases. CDR3 length: 18 residues. V was clipped by 4 bases and J by 0 bases; unmatched bases: 7. Per the germline V gene, CDR1 is SGHRS and CDR2 is YFSETQ. This chain's CDR3 is CASSPTGLAGGPSYEQYF. CDR3 nucleotides: TGCGCCAGCAGCCCGACGGGACTAGCGGGGGGGCCCTCCTACGAGCAGTACTTC.

The chain recombines TRBV28 with TRBJ1-1; TRBD1 matches 11 bases. CDR3 size: 15 residues. The trim removed 5 bases at V and 10 bases at J, leaving 12 bases unmatched. Germline V lookup: CDR1 MDHEN, CDR2 SYDVKM. Here the CDR3 reads CASSPPDRGRGPAFF. The CDR3 nucleotides are TGTGCCAGCAGTCCCCCGGACAGGGGGCGGGGGCCAGCTTTCTTT. Filled out from reference TRBV28 and TRBJ1-1, the complete variable domain reads DVKVTQSSRYLVKRTGEKVFLECVQDMDHENMFWYRQDPGLGLRLIYFSYDVKMKEKGDIPEGYSVSREKKERFSLILESASTNQTSMYLCASSPPDRGRGPAFFGQGTRLTVV.

The V and J genes are TRBV5-4 and TRBJ1-2, with TRBD1 identical over 8 bases. V lost 1 base and J lost 3; bases outside the gene matches: 8. The CDR3 extends over 16 amino acids. CDR1 SGHNT and CDR2 YYREEE come from the germline V gene (reference sequence). CDR3 sequence: CASSLNTGTGHYGYTF. CDR3 in DNA: TGTGCCAGCAGCTTGAATACCGGGACAGGTCACTATGGCTACACCTTC.

The CDR3 loop is CASSKVAAVYGYTF. Here the CDR3 DNA reads TGTGCCAGCAGCAAAGTCGCGGCAGTCTATGGCTACACCTTC. The J gene is TRBJ1-2, the V gene TRBV21-1. TRBV21-1 is recorded as a pseudogene. CDR3 size: 14 residues.

The chain links TRBV28 to TRBJ2-6, with D maybe TRBD2 (5 bases). Trimming took off 4 bases at V and 0 bases at J, with 13 bases between the two ends. CDR3 size: 17 residues. In germline, CDR1 is MDHEN, CDR2 SYDVKM. DNA for the CDR3: TGTGCCAGCAGTTCGGGATCGATGAGCTCTGGGGCCAACGTCCTGACTTTC. It is translated as CASSSGSMSSGANVLTF.

The chain combines TRBV28 with TRBJ1-1; D possibly corresponds to TRBD1 (6 bases). This CDR3 has 14 amino acids. The V gene lost 3 bases and the J gene lost 1 base, with 9 bases spanning the gap. Germline V gene lookup returns CDR1 MDHEN and CDR2 SYDVKM. CDR3 region: CASSFGTSNTEAFF. CDR3 DNA: TGTGCCAGCAGTTTTGGGACATCGAACACTGAAGCTTTCTTT.

The genes are TRBV4-2 and TRBJ2-3; 9 nucleotides align to TRBD1. The CDR3 totals 16 residues. Trimming at V came to 3 bases and at J to 5 bases, leaving 9 bases not matched to a gene. Germline assignment: CDR1 LGHNA and CDR2 YNFKEQ. DNA for the CDR3: TGTGCCAGCAGCCAGAGGGACAGGGCCATCAAAGATACGCAGTATTTT. Protein product: CASSQRDRAIKDTQYF.

The V gene is TRBV18, the J gene TRBJ1-2; TRBD1 matches at 11 bases. This CDR3 comprises 13 residues. The J segment lost 6 bases and the V segment lost 5 bases, leaving 2 bases of the junction unmatched. CDR1 and CDR2 (germline): KGHSH, LQKENI. The CDR3 reads CASSTGQGDGYTF. CDR3 nucleotides: TGTGCCAGCTCAACGGGACAGGGGGATGGCTACACCTTC.

The rearrangement uses TRBV10-3 and TRBJ2-6, with D unclear. In germline, CDR1 is ENHRY, CDR2 SYGVKD. The V end lost 0 bases, the J end lost 4 bases, and 4 bases lay between the germline ends. This CDR3 region has 14 residues. DNA of the CDR3: TGTGCCATCAGTGAGTCGTGGGGGGCCAACGTCCTGACTTTC. The encoded protein is CAISESWGANVLTF.

This clone was picked up one time. This sequence joins TRBV14 and TRBJ1-4; 8 bases line up with TRBD1. V shed 4 bases and J 10 bases; nucleotides not matched to a gene: 8. This CDR3 contains 14 residues. Germline V CDR1 and CDR2: SGHDN, FVKESK. In DNA, the CDR3 is TGTGCCAGCAGCCTGACGACAGGGGTTGGAAAACTGTTTTTT. Translating gives CASSLTTGVGKLFF.

The chain joins TRBV6-9 to TRBJ1-4, with a tentative D call TRBD1 (6 bases). The CDR3 is made up of 15 amino acids. Germline CDR1 reads MNHGY; CDR2 reads SVAAGI. V lost 6 bases and J lost 5, with 16 bases in between. The CDR3 is CASSFDRQINEKLFF. The DNA of the CDR3 is TGTGCCAGCAGCTTCGACAGGCAAATAAATGAAAAACTGTTTTTT.

The chain employs TRBV7-6 and TRBJ1-1; no clear D gene. Germline V gives CDR1 SGHVS, CDR2 FNYEAQ. V lost 1 base and J lost 2, with 11 bases in between. This CDR3 region has 15 residues. The CDR3 reads CASSLVGGINTEAFF. DNA for the CDR3: TGTGCCAGCAGCTTAGTAGGAGGAATCAACACTGAAGCTTTCTTT.

CDR3 nucleotides: TGTGCCAGCAGTTCCGGTGGGTTCTCTGGAAACACCATATATTTT. Protein sequence: CASSSGGFSGNTIYF. The chain combines TRBV6-5 with TRBJ1-3; D remains unclear. The CDR3 is 15 residues long. Germline lookup yields CDR1 MNHEY and CDR2 SVGAGI. V dropped 4 bases and J dropped 0 bases, with 10 bases sitting between them.

V usage is TRBV30 and J usage is TRBJ2-7; TRBD2 might be the D (5 bases). Trimming stripped 3 bases from V and 9 bases from J, with 12 bases between. Germline loops: CDR1 GTSNPN, CDR2 SVGIG (reference sequence). This CDR3 has 11 residues. The CDR3 region has the DNA TGTGCCTGGAGGAGGACTGGAGGGCAGTACTTC. Translation gives CAWRRTGGQYF.

The chain uses TRBV24-1 and TRBJ1-2, with 10 positions matching TRBD1. CDR1 and CDR2 (germline): KGHDR, SFDVKD. Trimming cost V 4 bases and J 2 bases; bases outside gene matches: 6. The CDR3 spans 16 residues. The CDR3 loop reads CATSDPGTGANYGYTF. Here the CDR3 DNA reads TGTGCCACCAGTGACCCAGGGACAGGGGCGAACTATGGCTACACCTTC.

The rearrangement uses TRBV6-5 and TRBJ2-2; no clear D gene. The CDR3 runs 12 residues. The germline V and J ends were trimmed by 6 bases and 3 bases, with 5 bases remaining between them. Looked up from germline, CDR1 is MNHEY and CDR2 is SVGAGI. This chain's CDR3 is CASRPYTGELFF. In DNA, the CDR3 is TGTGCCAGCAGACCGTACACCGGGGAGCTGTTTTTT.

The V call is TRBV5-4, the J call TRBJ2-3; D is unresolved. The germline gives CDR1 SGHNT, CDR2 YYREEE (reference sequence). This CDR3 spans 14 amino acids. V dropped 0 bases and J dropped 3 bases, with 8 bases sitting between them. Here the CDR3 reads CASSLARSTDTQYF. In DNA, the CDR3 is TGTGCCAGCAGCTTGGCCAGGAGTACAGATACGCAGTATTTT.

The chain joins TRBV7-2 to TRBJ1-1; 8 bases map to TRBD1. The germline V gene encodes CDR1 SGHTA and CDR2 FQGNSA. The CDR3 spans 14 residues. Losses at the gene ends were 5 bases for V and 6 bases for J; bases not matched to a gene: 8. The CDR3 DNA reads as TGTGCCAGCAGCCCGAGACAGGGGATGGCTGAAGCTTTCTTT. Residues: CASSPRQGMAEAFF.

This clone was detected only once. This rearrangement joins TRBV4-2 to TRBJ2-7; 7 bases align to TRBD1. Germline lookup yields CDR1 LGHNA and CDR2 YNFKEQ. The V gene end was trimmed by 1 base and the J gene end by 1 base; junction bases not matched to a gene: 10. The CDR3 loop spans 17 amino acids. The CDR3 coding sequence is TGTGCCAGCAGCCAAGTGGGGTCGGGACAGCAGTCCTACGAGCAGTACTTC. Translated, it gives CASSQVGSGQQSYEQYF.